Below, one T cell receptor (beta chain) is given with its context. V was trimmed by 11 bases and J by 3 bases, leaving 14 bases between them. The CDR3 extends over 12 amino acids. The germline V gene encodes CDR1 SEHNR and CDR2 FQNEAQ (reference sequence). The source of the sample is a study of early T cells in non-severe SARS-CoV-2 infection. For the study at large: The input, bulk RNA from unsorted whole blood, was sequenced, and chains were unpaired.

The TCR library protocol attached unique molecular identifiers to the individual cDNA molecules. TCRdb re-derived calls from the 5' RACE reads in MiXCR, one entry per CDR3 protein. This sample has approximately 69,000 distinct CDR3 sequences, with over 10% found just once. The chain is built from TRBV7-9 and TRBJ2-7; possibly TRBD2 for D (5 bases). This material consisted of whole blood, taken at baseline. The clonotype comes from an adult who was a healthcare worker with PCR-confirmed SARS-CoV-2 infection or an uninfected control (not recorded which). DNA for the CDR3: TGTGCCGTTGGGCTAGAGGGCTACGAGCAGTACTTC. It codes for CAVGLEGYEQYF.